There are a few counts of the clone carrying this T cell receptor (beta chain). The sample belongs to a study of regulatory T cells in long-lasting Graves disease. Time point meaning: persistent/refractory GD, antithyroid drugs over 5 years with positive TRAb. Following extraction of RNA from PBMCs, that RNA was used to make the TCR library. There are 16 residues in the CDR3. The V gene's germline CDR1 is KGHSH and CDR2 LQKENI. The V end was cut by 0 bases, the J end by 5 bases, with 16 bases between. Libraries of TCR beta came from iRepertoire HTBI primers plus Arm-PCR of CDR3 regions. TCRdb re-analysed the multiplex PCR reads in MiXCR, keeping a single row per CDR3 protein. This sample has approximately 400,000 distinct CDR3 sequences, with less than 25% found just once.

The chain joins TRBV18 to TRBJ1-1; TRBD1 is a possible D gene (5 bases). The sample consisted of peripheral blood mononuclear cells (PBMCs), taken when the disease was refractory, from a patient treated with antithyroid drugs. The origin of this receptor is a female donor with Graves disease. In DNA, the CDR3 is TGTGCCAGCTCACCACCCGAAAGGGGCGCGATGACTGAAGCTTTCTTT. Protein product: CASSPPERGAMTEAFF. The full variable domain, with the rest looked up from reference TRBV18 and TRBJ1-1, is NAGVMQNPRHLVRRRGQEARLRCSPMKGHSHVYWYRQLPEEGLKFMVYLQKENIIDESGMPKERFSAEFPKEGPSILRIQQVVRGDSAAYFCASSPPERGAMTEAFFGQGTRLTVV.